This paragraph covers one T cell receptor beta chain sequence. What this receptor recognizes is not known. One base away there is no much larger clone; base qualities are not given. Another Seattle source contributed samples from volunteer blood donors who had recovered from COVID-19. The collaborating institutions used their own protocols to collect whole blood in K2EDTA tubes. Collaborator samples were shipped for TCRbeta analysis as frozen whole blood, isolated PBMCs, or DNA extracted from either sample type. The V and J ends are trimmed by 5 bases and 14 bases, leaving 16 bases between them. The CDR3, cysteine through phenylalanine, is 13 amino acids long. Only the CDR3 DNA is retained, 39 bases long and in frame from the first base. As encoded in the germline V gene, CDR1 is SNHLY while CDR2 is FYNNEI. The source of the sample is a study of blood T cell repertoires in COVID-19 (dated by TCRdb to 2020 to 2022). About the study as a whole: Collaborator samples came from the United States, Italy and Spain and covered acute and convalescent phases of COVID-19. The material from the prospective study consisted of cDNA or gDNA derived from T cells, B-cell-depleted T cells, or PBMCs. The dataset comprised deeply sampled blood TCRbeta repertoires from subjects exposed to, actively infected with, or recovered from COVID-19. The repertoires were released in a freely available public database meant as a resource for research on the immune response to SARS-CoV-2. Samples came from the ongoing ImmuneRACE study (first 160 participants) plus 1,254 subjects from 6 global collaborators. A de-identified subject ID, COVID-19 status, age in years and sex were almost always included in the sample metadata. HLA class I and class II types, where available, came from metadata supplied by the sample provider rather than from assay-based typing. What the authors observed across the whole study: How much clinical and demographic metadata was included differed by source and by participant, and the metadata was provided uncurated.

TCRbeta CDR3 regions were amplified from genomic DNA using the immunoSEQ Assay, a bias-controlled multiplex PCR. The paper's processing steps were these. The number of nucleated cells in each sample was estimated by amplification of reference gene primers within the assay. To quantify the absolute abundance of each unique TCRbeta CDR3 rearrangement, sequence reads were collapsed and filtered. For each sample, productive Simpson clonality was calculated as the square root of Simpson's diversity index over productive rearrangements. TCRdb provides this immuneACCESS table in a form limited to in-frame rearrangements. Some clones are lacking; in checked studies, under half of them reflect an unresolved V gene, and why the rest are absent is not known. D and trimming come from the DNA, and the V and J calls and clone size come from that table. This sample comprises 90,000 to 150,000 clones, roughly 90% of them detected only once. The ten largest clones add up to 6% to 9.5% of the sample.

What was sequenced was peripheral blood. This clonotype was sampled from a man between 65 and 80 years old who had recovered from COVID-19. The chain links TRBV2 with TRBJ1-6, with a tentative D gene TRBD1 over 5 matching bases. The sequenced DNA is TGTGCCAGCAGTAAGGAGGGGTTGTTATCCCTCCACTTT. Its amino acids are CASSKEGLLSLHF.